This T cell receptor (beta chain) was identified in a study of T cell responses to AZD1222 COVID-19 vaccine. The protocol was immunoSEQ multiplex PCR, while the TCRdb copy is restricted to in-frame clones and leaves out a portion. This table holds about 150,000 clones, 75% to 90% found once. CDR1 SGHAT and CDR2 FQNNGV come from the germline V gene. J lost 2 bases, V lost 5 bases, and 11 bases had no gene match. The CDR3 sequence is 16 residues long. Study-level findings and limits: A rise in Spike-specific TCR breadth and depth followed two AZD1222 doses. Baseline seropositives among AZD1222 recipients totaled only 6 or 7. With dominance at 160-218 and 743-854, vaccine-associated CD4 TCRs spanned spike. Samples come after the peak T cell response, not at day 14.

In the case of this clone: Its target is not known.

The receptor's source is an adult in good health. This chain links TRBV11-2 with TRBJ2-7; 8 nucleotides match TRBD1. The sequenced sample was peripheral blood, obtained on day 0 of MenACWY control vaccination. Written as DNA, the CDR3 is TGTGCCAGCAGCCCGTTATCGGGACAGGAGGCCTACGAGCAGTACTTC. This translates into CASSPLSGQEAYEQYF. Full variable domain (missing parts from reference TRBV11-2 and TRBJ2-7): EAGVAQSPRYKIIEKRQSVAFWCNPISGHATLYWYQQILGQGPKLLIQFQNNGVVDDSQLPKDRFSAERLKGVDSTLKIQPAKLEDSAVYLCASSPLSGQEAYEQYFGPGTRLTVT.